The source of this TCR beta chain is a study of blood T cell repertoires in COVID-19. Study background: PBMCs, B-cell-depleted T cells, or T cells provided the cDNA or gDNA that made up the material.

As handled by the study authors: Cell counts per sample came from amplifying reference gene primers. Method: immunoSEQ multiplex PCR; TCRdb's copy keeps in-frame clones and lacks some. The D gene and trimming were derived from the DNA, and the V and J assignments and clone size from that table. The sample consists of 150,000 to 200,000 clones, almost 85% of them appearing once. This clone came up a few times. After removal of 4 bases from V and 5 bases from J, the junction contained 0 bases not matched to a gene. In germline, CDR1 is KGHSH, CDR2 LQKENI. There are 14 residues in the CDR3. The sample comprised peripheral blood. V usage is TRBV18 and J usage is TRBJ2-1, with 12 nucleotides matching TRBD2. This receptor was identified in a woman older than 75 with acute or convalescent COVID-19. CDR3 sequence (DNA): TGTGCCAGCTCACGACTAGCGGGAGACAATGAGCAGTTCTTC. This translates into CASSRLAGDNEQFF.